This T cell receptor beta chain comes out of a study of cytomegalovirus exposure and HLA in healthy donors. Findings of the study overall: Indistinguishable V segments, including TRBV6-2 and TRBV6-3, were excluded. Generally TCR sequences proved uncommon, though certain public TCRs appeared in numerous donors. Immune exposure data for these donors was limited to CMV serostatus.

CDR3 length equals 14 residues. The V gene's germline CDR1 is SNHLY and CDR2 FYNNEI. Trimming removed 6 bases from V and 3 bases from J; junction bases left unmatched: 2. Of note for this clone: Its antigen remains unidentified.

Amplification used 60 Vbeta primers and 13 Jbeta primers. TCRdb keeps only in-frame clones here, not all; method: immunoSEQ multiplex PCR. The data show about 130,000 clones, with roughly 10% seen just once and under 6% held by the top ten. The rearrangement links TRBV2 to TRBJ2-2; 9 bases match TRBD1. Input material: PBMCs. The receptor was derived from a woman aged 18-29 years in good health and CMV-seropositive. CDR3: CASSWTGDTGELFF. The CDR3 nucleotides are TGTGCCAGCAGCTGGACAGGGGACACCGGGGAGCTGTTTTTT. The whole variable domain, filled in from reference TRBV2 and TRBJ2-2, reads EPEVTQTPSHQVTQMGQEVILRCVPISNHLYFYWYRQILGQKVEFLVSFYNNEISEKSEIFDDQFSVERPDGSNFTLKIRSTKLEDSAMYFCASSWTGDTGELFFGEGSRLTVL.